This is a list of T cell receptor beta chains from one sample in a study of cytomegalovirus exposure and HLA in healthy donors. Measured with immunoSEQ multiplex PCR; TCRdb has only the in-frame clones, and not every one. The sample shows about 97,000 clones, about 74% of them seen only once. What was sequenced was PBMCs. The receptors here all came from a male donor in good health and CMV-seropositive. CDR3s include the opening cysteine and the closing phenylalanine or tryptophan. Each record gives: CDR3 protein, CDR3 DNA, clone size, D gene, J gene, V gene. A D gene is named only where the DNA matches it firmly. Clone sizes are given selectively: once, few, many, or a class where the clone is expanded.

CASSQDTGGWGTDTQYF,TGTGCCAGCAGCCAAGATACAGGGGGCTGGGGCACAGATACGCAGTATTTT,.,TRBD1,TRBJ2-3,TRBV14
CASSSTEYGYTF,TGTGCCAGCAGTTCCACCGAGTATGGCTACACCTTC,.,.,TRBJ1-2,TRBV6-5
CASSPRAGPYEQYF,TGTGCCAGTAGTCCCCGGGCGGGACCCTACGAGCAGTACTTC,once,.,TRBJ2-7,TRBV19
CASRGQGATGELFF,TGCGCCAGTCGGGGACAGGGGGCCACCGGGGAGCTGTTTTTT,once,TRBD1,TRBJ2-2,TRBV5-1
CASTQTSRTDTQYF,TGTGCCAGCACTCAGACTAGCAGGACAGATACGCAGTATTTT,.,TRBD2,TRBJ2-3,TRBV2
CASSYRREIPYEQYF,TGTGCCAGCAGTTATAGGCGGGAGATCCCCTACGAGCAGTACTTC,.,TRBD2,TRBJ2-7,TRBV6-5
CASSSPGTGLYNEQFF,TGTGCCAGTAGTTCACCCGGGACAGGGCTATACAATGAGCAGTTCTTC,.,TRBD1,TRBJ2-1,TRBV19
CASSFAGNEQFF,TGCGCCAGCAGCTTTGCGGGTAATGAGCAGTTCTTC,.,.,TRBJ2-1,TRBV5-1
CAAGSSYEQYF,TGTGCCGCTGGCTCGTCCTACGAGCAGTACTTC,once,.,TRBJ2-7,TRBV28
CASSDLTSGKDTQYF,TGTGCCAGCAGTGACCTCACTAGCGGGAAAGATACGCAGTATTTT,.,TRBD2,TRBJ2-3,TRBV28
CASSIVRASGGYTF,TGTGCCAGTAGTATCGTACGGGCTTCAGGGGGCTACACCTTC,.,.,TRBJ1-2,TRBV19
CASSTGQGNQPQHF,TGTGCCAGCAGTACTGGACAGGGCAATCAGCCCCAGCATTTT,.,TRBD1,TRBJ1-5,TRBV28
CASSQDSSTDTQYF,TGCGCCAGCAGCCAAGACAGTAGCACAGATACGCAGTATTTT,.,.,TRBJ2-3,TRBV4-3
CASSLQGQNIQYF,TGTGCCAGCAGCCTACAGGGCCAAAACATTCAGTACTTC,few,.,TRBJ2-4,TRBV6-6
CASSLGLRGPSTDTQYF,TGTGCCAGCAGCTTAGGGTTACGGGGTCCGAGCACAGATACGCAGTATTTT,.,.,TRBJ2-3,TRBV7-9
CAISESGQGTDTQYF,TGTGCCATCAGTGAGTCGGGACAGGGGACAGATACGCAGTATTTT,few,TRBD1,TRBJ2-3,TRBV10-3
CASQIGRGEYGYTF,TGTGCCTCCCAGATTGGGAGGGGCGAATATGGCTACACCTTC,.,.,TRBJ1-2,TRBV30
CASSLGPSPNYEQYF,TGTGCCAGCAGCTTAGGGCCAAGTCCCAACTACGAGCAGTACTTC,once,.,TRBJ2-7,TRBV11-3
CASRPSPRQGSLQYF,TGTGCCAGCAGGCCTTCCCCGAGACAGGGGTCGTTACAGTACTTC,.,TRBD1,TRBJ2-7,TRBV27
CASSSVATNEKLFF,TGCGCCAGCAGCTCCGTTGCAACTAATGAAAAACTGTTTTTT,few,.,TRBJ1-4,TRBV5-1
CASSVGTSGSIYEQYF,TGTGCCAGCAGCGTCGGGACTAGCGGGAGTATCTACGAGCAGTACTTC,.,TRBD2,TRBJ2-7,TRBV9
CASSQEGRSSYNEQFF,TGCGCCAGCAGCCAAGAGGGCAGAAGCTCCTACAATGAGCAGTTCTTC,.,.,TRBJ2-1,TRBV4-1
CASIGQNTDTQYF,TGTGCCAGCATCGGACAGAACACAGATACGCAGTATTTT,.,.,TRBJ2-3,TRBV6-5
CASSFVQGEQYF,TGTGCCAGCAGCTTCGTTCAGGGAGAGCAGTACTTC,.,.,TRBJ2-7,TRBV11-1
CASSQDRSRYNEQFF,TGCGCCAGCAGCCAAGATCGGAGTAGATACAATGAGCAGTTCTTC,.,.,TRBJ2-1,TRBV4-3
CASSLEASGRGNEQFF,TGTGCCAGCAGCTTAGAGGCTAGCGGGAGAGGTAATGAGCAGTTCTTC,.,TRBD2,TRBJ2-1,TRBV7-9
CASSLAGTEETQYF,TGTGCCAGCAGCTTAGCGGGGACAGAAGAGACCCAGTACTTC,.,TRBD1,TRBJ2-5,TRBV7-2
CSSSFFRSGETNEQYF,TGTTCCAGCAGCTTTTTCCGGAGCGGAGAAACGAACGAGCAGTACTTC,.,.,TRBJ2-7,TRBV7-9
CASSEGQGGETQYF,TGCGCCAGCAGCGAGGGACAGGGGGGAGAGACCCAGTACTTC,.,TRBD1,TRBJ2-5,TRBV5-1